This T cell receptor (beta chain) was sequenced during a study of cytomegalovirus exposure and HLA in healthy donors. Study conclusions and caveats: Reports indicated that the classifier achieved high specificity and sensitivity in diagnosing cytomegalovirus status. Associated with cytomegalovirus, according to the listing, were 150 to 200 TCR beta chains.

The CDR3 has 15 residues. Trimming at V came to 5 bases and at J to 2 bases, leaving 8 bases not matched to a gene. The germline CDR1 and CDR2 sequences are SNHLY and FYNNEI. Notes on this clone: Its antigen is still unknown.

Separate from the 666-subject first cohort was the roughly 120-subject validation cohort, to which the donors belonged. Using immunoSEQ multiplex PCR, the repertoire was profiled, and TCRdb retains in-frame clones only, with some absent. The sample has 150,000 to 200,000 clones, approximately 89% seen once. This chain links TRBV2 with TRBJ2-7, with TRBD1 matching over 8 bases. This TCR came from a man aged 25 to 40 in good health and CMV-seropositive. Sequences were obtained from PBMCs. DNA of the CDR3: TGTGCCAGCAGTTTCTCCGGACAGGGCCCCTACGAGCAGTACTTC. Protein sequence: CASSFSGQGPYEQYF.